The 28 T cell receptor beta chains below were found in one sample sequenced in a study of blood T cells in healthy people across ages. A second PCR, run for roughly 7 to 11 cycles, used a sample-barcoded 5' primer plus a J-beta primer mix. A single record per CDR3 protein comes from TCRdb applying MiXCR to the 5' RACE reads. Among 1.5 million to 2 million distinct CDR3 sequences listed, 39% were seen once. The sample taken for sequencing was blood. These TCRs come from a human donor in good health.

A few counts support this clonotype. The gene calls are TRBV7-2 and TRBJ2-3; unclear D gene. Trimming stripped 2 bases from V and 1 base from J, with 13 bases between. CDR1 SGHTA and CDR2 FQGNSA come from the germline V gene. This CDR3 region has 16 residues. The CDR3, as DNA: TGTGCCAGCAGCTTATGGGGTCTAGAGGGCACAGATACGCAGTATTTT. It yields the protein CASSLWGLEGTDTQYF.

The V call is TRBV7-9, the J call TRBJ2-1; TRBD2 is a possible D gene (5 bases). The length of the CDR3 is 14 residues. Germline CDR1 reads SEHNR; CDR2 reads FQNEAQ (reference sequence). The V gene lost 5 bases and the J gene lost 7 bases, with 15 bases spanning the gap. The CDR3 region has the DNA TGTGCCAGCAGCCAACCGTTGTGGGAGAATGAGCAGTTCTTC. It codes for CASSQPLWENEQFF.

This clonotype was recorded only once. The rearrangement joins TRBV7-9 to TRBJ1-2; D remains unclear. CDR1 is SEHNR, CDR2 FQNEAQ, per germline (reference sequence). The V end lost 0 bases, the J end lost 6 bases, and 11 bases lay between the germline ends. The CDR3 is 14 residues long. This CDR3 is CASSLAGGLDGYTF. The CDR3 DNA is TGTGCCAGCAGCTTAGCCGGAGGGTTAGATGGCTACACCTTC. The whole variable domain, filled in from reference TRBV7-9 and TRBJ1-2, reads DTGVSQNPRHKITKRGQNVTFRCDPISEHNRLYWYRQTLGQGPEFLTYFQNEAQLEKSRLLSDRFSAERPKGSFSTLEIQRTEQGDSAMYLCASSLAGGLDGYTFGSGTRLTVV.

Details on this clonotype: Its ends do not fully match the called genes, so a read error is possible. The chain has TRBV7-9 and TRBJ2-1; 11 bases align to TRBD2. Germline V gene lookup returns CDR1 SEHNR and CDR2 FQNEAQ (reference sequence). The CDR3 length is 20 residues. The CDR3 DNA follows: TGTGCCGGCAGCGGGCGTCTTGGTAGCGGGGGGGTAAGCTCCTACAATGAGCAGTTCTTC. Protein sequence: CAGSGRLGSGGVSSYNEQFF.

This clonotype was recorded a few times. The V gene is TRBV6-6, the J gene TRBJ2-7; 8 bases are a match to TRBD2. The CDR3 has 14 residues. Germline lookup yields CDR1 MNHNY and CDR2 SVGAGI (reference sequence). Trimming at V came to 5 bases and at J to 0 bases, leaving 3 bases not matched to a gene. The chain's CDR3 is CASSNSGGSYEQYF. For the CDR3, the DNA is TGTGCCAGCAGTAACAGCGGGGGCTCCTACGAGCAGTACTTC.

The J gene is TRBJ2-3, the V gene TRBV7-2; 11 bases fit TRBD2. The CDR3 consists of 17 residues. The junction had 8 bases not matched to a gene; V was cut back by 6 bases and J by 0 bases. Germline CDR1 and CDR2: SGHTA and FQGNSA. CDR3: CASSLRGLADSTDTQYF. CDR3 DNA: TGTGCCAGCAGTCTAAGGGGACTAGCGGATAGCACAGATACGCAGTATTTT.

There are a few counts of this clonotype. This chain uses TRBV10-3 with TRBJ2-7; D perhaps matches TRBD2 (5 bases). V was cut by 4 bases and J by 5 bases, with 15 bases left in between. The CDR3 spans 14 residues. The germline gives CDR1 ENHRY, CDR2 SYGVKD. The CDR3 loop is CAISVAGALNEQYF. The DNA of the CDR3 is TGTGCCATCAGTGTGGCGGGCGCGTTGAACGAGCAGTACTTC.

The chain recombines TRBV20-1 with TRBJ1-2; 9 nucleotides align to TRBD1. This CDR3 has 14 residues. Germline CDR1 and CDR2: DFQATT and SNEGSKA (reference sequence). The V and J ends lost 3 bases and 0 bases, in that order; junction bases with no gene match: 2. CDR3 amino acids: CSASRQGANYGYTF. CDR3 sequence (DNA): TGCAGTGCTAGTAGACAGGGGGCTAACTATGGCTACACCTTC.

The rearrangement joins TRBV4-1 to TRBJ2-1; 12 positions agree with TRBD2. Germline V lookup: CDR1 MGHRA, CDR2 YSYEKL. The CDR3 consists of 18 residues. Trimming removed 4 bases from V and 6 bases from J; junction bases left unmatched: 13. CDR3 region: CASSPWTSGALRGNEQFF. Written as DNA, the CDR3 is TGCGCCAGCAGCCCTTGGACTAGCGGGGCCCTCCGGGGCAATGAGCAGTTCTTC.

A few counts support this clonotype. This rearrangement joins TRBV2 to TRBJ1-2; D is undetermined. V was pared by 4 bases and J by 3 bases, with 9 bases between. Germline CDR1 is SNHLY and CDR2 is FYNNEI. The CDR3 spans 13 residues. CDR3 region: CASSVGAHYGYTF. In DNA, the CDR3 is TGTGCCAGCAGTGTAGGTGCCCACTATGGCTACACCTTC.

The chain links TRBV9 to TRBJ1-2; no reliable D call. The CDR3 length is 14 residues. Per germline, CDR1 SGDLS and CDR2 YYNGEE. V was clipped by 0 bases and J by 2 bases, with 8 bases between them. The CDR3 loop reads CASSVDGENYGYTF. The CDR3 coding sequence is TGTGCCAGCAGCGTAGATGGGGAGAACTATGGCTACACCTTC.

This clonotype was recorded many times. Here the CDR3 reads CASSRGAGSYEQYF. CDR3 bases: TGCGCCAGCAGCCGCGGGGCGGGATCCTACGAGCAGTACTTC. The chain is built from TRBV4-1 and TRBJ2-7, with a tentative D call TRBD2 (6 bases). This CDR3 comprises 14 residues. Trimming stripped 4 bases from V and 1 base from J, with 11 bases between. Germline V gene sequence: CDR1 MGHRA, CDR2 YSYEKL.

The rearrangement uses TRBV4-1 and TRBJ2-1; the D is unclear. The germline V gene has CDR1 MGHRA and CDR2 YSYEKL. Trimming took off 0 bases at V and 8 bases at J, with 14 bases between the two ends. There are 15 residues in the CDR3. The CDR3 nucleotides read TGCGCCAGCAGCCAAGAAACCTGGCGGTCGGATGAGCAGTTCTTC. Residues: CASSQETWRSDEQFF.

This clonotype was observed a handful of times. The chain couples TRBV7-2 to TRBJ2-5; 14 nucleotides align to TRBD2. CDR3 size: 16 residues. CDR1 SGHTA and CDR2 FQGNSA come from the germline V gene. The junction had 4 bases not matched to a gene; V was cut back by 3 bases and J by 4 bases. The CDR3 coding sequence is TGTGCCAGCAGCTTGCAGACTAGCGGGGGGGGAGAGACCCAGTACTTC. Translation gives CASSLQTSGGGETQYF.

The chain joins TRBV28 to TRBJ2-7, with 10 nucleotides matching TRBD1. The germline CDR1 and CDR2 sequences are MDHEN and SYDVKM. CDR3 length: 14 amino acids. The trim removed 9 bases at V and 2 bases at J, leaving 7 bases unmatched. CDR3 sequence (DNA): TGTGCCAGTAAAAGGACAGGGGGAGCCTACGAGCAGTACTTC. Encoded protein: CASKRTGGAYEQYF.

In DNA, the CDR3 is TGTGCCAGCAGTCCCCCACTAGCGGGGGGTGAAACAGATACGCAGTATTTT. Translated, it gives CASSPPLAGGETDTQYF. The rearrangement joins TRBV12-3 or TRBV12-4 to TRBJ2-3, with 12 bases matching TRBD2. V lost 5 bases to trimming and J lost 3 bases; unmatched junction nucleotides: 9. This CDR3 contains 17 residues.

This clonotype was seen more than once but under ten times. V and J are TRBV27 and TRBJ1-2, with D tentatively TRBD1 (5 bases). V was shortened by 6 bases and J by 8 bases, with 19 bases between the two germline ends. The CDR3 runs to 14 residues. Germline values: CDR1 MNHEY, CDR2 SMNVEV (reference sequence). CDR3 loop: CASRGTWDGRGYTF. The CDR3 DNA reads as TGTGCCAGCAGGGGGACCTGGGACGGACGAGGCTACACCTTC.

The chain has TRBV30 and TRBJ2-3, with D uncertain. Germline values: CDR1 GTSNPN, CDR2 SVGIG (reference sequence). The CDR3 runs to 11 residues. V was pared by 5 bases and J by 3 bases, with 6 bases between. This CDR3 reads CAWGVTDTQYF. CDR3 DNA: TGTGCCTGGGGGGTAACAGATACGCAGTATTTT.

The chain couples TRBV4-2 to TRBJ1-3, with TRBD1 identical over 7 bases. V was clipped by 4 bases and J by 0 bases; unmatched bases: 9. The CDR3 is 17 amino acids. Germline V gene data show CDR1 as LGHNA and CDR2 as YNFKEQ. CDR3 DNA: TGTGCCAGCAGCCCTAGCGGGGGACAGTTCTCTGGAAACACCATATATTTT. Amino acids: CASSPSGGQFSGNTIYF.

This clonotype was counted only a few times. The chain uses TRBV4-1 and TRBJ2-1; maybe TRBD1 (6 bases). CDR3 length: 16 amino acids. Germline V lookup: CDR1 MGHRA, CDR2 YSYEKL. Trimming removed 2 bases at V and 2 bases at J, with 13 bases between. Here the CDR3 reads CASSQPTRDTYNEQFF. In DNA form, the CDR3 reads TGCGCCAGCAGCCAACCAACTAGGGACACCTACAATGAGCAGTTCTTC.

The chain carries TRBV7-8 and TRBJ2-1; TRBD2 agrees at 8 bases. This CDR3 spans 15 amino acids. The germline V gene encodes CDR1 SGHVS and CDR2 FQNEAQ. After removal of 1 base from V and 9 bases from J, the junction contained 8 bases not matched to a gene. CDR3 DNA sequence: TGTGCCAGCAGCTTAGTGTCGGGGGGGCCTTTTGAGCAGTTCTTC. This sequence encodes CASSLVSGGPFEQFF.

The chain couples TRBV4-3 to TRBJ2-3; 14 nucleotides agree with TRBD2. V lost 4 bases to trimming and J lost 2 bases; unmatched junction nucleotides: 11. The germline CDR1 and CDR2 sequences are LGHNA and YSLEER. The CDR3 has 19 residues. In DNA, the CDR3 is TGCGCCAGCAGCCCTGGGACTAGCGGGGGACCAACTAACACAGATACGCAGTATTTT. It translates to CASSPGTSGGPTNTDTQYF.

This chain links TRBV7-3 with TRBJ2-4; TRBD2 matches at 14 bases. This CDR3 has 17 residues. Per germline, CDR1 SGHTA and CDR2 FQGTGA. V was pared by 1 base and J by 13 bases, with 12 bases of the junction left unmatched. The CDR3 DNA reads TGTGCCAGCAGCTTAATGGGGACTAGCGGGGGCAACAATGAGCAGTACTTC. Translation: CASSLMGTSGGNNEQYF.

The V and J genes are TRBV27 and TRBJ1-5, with TRBD1 as a possible D gene (6 bases). Trimming pared 3 bases from V and 8 bases from J, leaving 14 bases between. The CDR3 sequence is 14 residues long. Germline lookup yields CDR1 MNHEY and CDR2 SMNVEV (reference sequence). For the CDR3, the DNA is TGTGCCAGCAGTTTGGGGGGGCTCGGAAAGCCCCAGCATTTT. Translating it yields CASSLGGLGKPQHF.

This clonotype was observed a handful of times. V and J are TRBV7-9 and TRBJ2-7; D gene unclear. Per the germline V gene, CDR1 is SEHNR and CDR2 is FQNEAQ (reference sequence). V was shortened by 3 bases and J by 1 base, with 10 bases between the two germline ends. This CDR3 has 14 residues. DNA for the CDR3: TGTGCCAGCAGCTTTACACGCGGTTCCTACGAGCAGTACTTC. It codes for CASSFTRGSYEQYF.

V gene TRBV9 combines with J gene TRBJ2-6; D is uncertain. Deletions cut 2 bases from V and 1 base from J, with 13 bases between. The CDR3 has 17 residues. Looked up from germline, CDR1 is SGDLS and CDR2 is YYNGEE. CDR3 bases: TGTGCCAGCAGCGTGAGCCTGGGCGGATCTGGGGCCAACGTCCTGACTTTC. It specifies CASSVSLGGSGANVLTF.

The rearrangement links TRBV29-1 to TRBJ1-4; no firm D call. The V and J ends lost 4 bases and 7 bases respectively, with 16 bases between them. Germline CDR1 reads SQVTM; CDR2 reads ANQGSEA. There are 14 residues in the CDR3. For the CDR3, the DNA is TGCAGCGTTGGATCTCCGCGGGGTAGTGAAAAACTGTTTTTT. Protein product: CSVGSPRGSEKLFF.

This clonotype has only a few counts. The gene calls are TRBV3-1 and TRBJ1-2, with 8 bases aligning to TRBD1. V lost 2 bases, J lost 4 bases, and 6 bases stayed unmatched. This CDR3 is 15 amino acids long. Per the germline V gene, CDR1 is LGHDT and CDR2 is YNNKEL (reference sequence). DNA for the CDR3: TGTGCCAGCAGCCAATTTGACAGGGGTAGCTATGGCTACACCTTC. Translating gives CASSQFDRGSYGYTF. The full variable domain, rest sourced from reference TRBV3-1 and TRBJ1-2, is DTAVSQTPKYLVTQMGNDKSIKCEQNLGHDTMYWYKQDSKKFLKIMFSYNNKELIINETVPNRFSPKSPDKAHLNLHINSLELGDSAVYFCASSQFDRGSYGYTFGSGTRLTVV.